This TCR beta chain was observed in a study of response to subunit inactivated influenza vaccine. General observations from the study: The study's authors posited that every seasonal influenza vaccination enlists few new T cells.

CDR1 is ENHRY and CDR2 is SYGVKD in the germline V gene. V was cut by 2 bases and J by 3 bases, with 8 bases left in between. The CDR3 sequence is 13 residues long. This clonotype showed up just a few times. Its target is unknown. TCRdb re-called the RT-PCR reads through MiXCR, storing one row per CDR3 protein. The sample records 540,000 or so distinct CDR3 sequences, over 10% being singletons. The gene calls are TRBV10-3 and TRBJ2-7; maybe TRBD1 (5 bases). Sample: PBMCs from blood, taken 45 days after vaccination. The TCR sequence derives from a man aged 45-60 years who received an inactivated influenza vaccine. The CDR3 here is CAISEAGFYEQYF. DNA for the CDR3: TGTGCCATCAGTGAGGCAGGGTTCTACGAGCAGTACTTC.